This T cell receptor (beta chain) was recovered during a study of technical replicates of blood from four donors. V lost 1 base and J 4 bases, leaving 4 bases between the germline ends. This CDR3 has 11 amino acids. Germline CDR1 and CDR2: GTSNPN and SVGIG (reference sequence). This clone was seen just once. Using immunoSEQ multiplex PCR, the repertoire was profiled, and TCRdb retains in-frame clones only, with some absent. The sample shows under 15,000 clones, approximately 94% of them seen only once. The sample comprised PBMCs. The clonotype was recovered from a human donor in good health. The gene calls are TRBV30 and TRBJ1-2; D is uncertain. The CDR3: CAWSGGYGYTF. The CDR3 DNA reads TGTGCCTGGAGTGGAGGCTATGGCTACACCTTC.